The clone carrying this TCR beta chain was recorded a few times. Its antigen remains unknown. This CDR3 is 13 amino acids long. Per the germline V gene, CDR1 is MRHNA and CDR2 is SNTAGT. V was pared by 4 bases and J by 4 bases, with 8 bases between. The sample originates from a study of T cell repertoires in cytomegalovirus infection. TCRdb recomputed calls from the reads with MiXCR, one row per CDR3 protein. The table includes around 450,000 distinct CDR3 sequences, around 10% detected once. Regarding the study as a whole: Adding up the frequency of public TCR beta families identified people who carried CMV plus the relevant HLA.

The sample comprised PBMCs. This chain connects TRBV6-4 to TRBJ1-5, with D hard to call. This TCR came from a human donor in good health (CMV status not recorded). Some clones in this sample may be carry-over from other donors' samples. In nucleotides, the CDR3 is TGTGCCAGCAGTGTGGAAGAAAATCAGCCCCAGCATTTT. It specifies CASSVEENQPQHF.